This entry concerns a single TCR beta chain. Antigen: not known. The CDR3 runs to 15 residues. With V trimmed by 3 bases and J by 5 bases, 7 bases remained unmatched. Germline assignment: CDR1 SGHAT and CDR2 FQNNGV. The sample originates from a study of response to subunit inactivated influenza vaccine. Points from the study as a whole: Few additional T cells are recruited per seasonal influenza vaccination, authors suggested.

TCRdb re-called the RT-PCR reads through MiXCR, storing one row per CDR3 protein. The table includes some 500,000 distinct CDR3 sequences, over 25% detected once. This specimen was CD4+ T cells sorted from PBMCs, taken less than 6 days after vaccination. The V gene is TRBV11-2, the J gene TRBJ2-5, with 9 nucleotides matching TRBD1. The sequence came from a man aged 50-59 years who received an inactivated influenza vaccine. CDR3 sequence reads: CASSLGQGRRETQYF. DNA of the CDR3: TGTGCCAGCAGCTTGGGACAGGGTAGAAGGGAGACCCAGTACTTC.